This TCR beta chain came from a study of blood T cell repertoires in COVID-19. The count of this clone is one. The assay was immunoSEQ multiplex PCR, and TCRdb's table has in-frame clones only and misses some. The sample carries 130,000 to 150,000 clones, about four fifths recorded once. CDR1 is WSHSY and CDR2 is SAAADI in the germline V gene. The CDR3 has 14 amino acids. V was pared by 6 bases and J by 6 bases, with 17 bases between. V is TRBV10-2 and J is TRBJ1-1, with D perhaps matching TRBD1 (6 bases). The clonotype originates from a human donor with acute or convalescent COVID-19. The donor label of this sample is uncertain. The sample taken for sequencing was peripheral blood. The CDR3 bases are TGCGCCAGCAGGTCCAGGGGAAGAGGATCTGAAGCTTTCTTT. Translation: CASRSRGRGSEAFF.